The rows below give T cell receptor beta chains drawn from one sample of a study of OX40 agonist ivuxolimab in advanced cancers. Sequenced by immunoSEQ multiplex PCR; TCRdb stores in-frame clones only, minus some. The top ten clones hold around 12% of a sample with tens of thousands of clones, approximately 88% of them seen once. The sample was CD4+ or CD8+ T cells sorted from blood, taken in a trial of the OX40 agonist ivuxolimab. The receptors originated from an adult with an advanced solid tumor such as melanoma, head and neck, liver or kidney cancer. Both conserved end residues are part of each CDR3. The order of the fields is J gene, clone size, V gene, D gene, CDR3 protein, CDR3 DNA. A D gene is named only where the DNA matches it firmly. Only part of the rows carry a size: once, few, many, or a class if the clone is expanded.

J: TRBJ2-1; size: -; V: TRBV6-5; D: -; CDR3: CASSTRGTQQFF; DNA: TGTGCCAGCAGTACCAGGGGCACTCAACAGTTCTTC
J: TRBJ2-2; size: -; V: TRBV6-4; D: TRBD1; CDR3: CASSDTDRGTGELFF; DNA: TGTGCCAGCAGTGACACGGACAGGGGAACCGGGGAGCTGTTTTTT
J: TRBJ2-7; size: few; V: TRBV7-8; D: TRBD2; CDR3: CASSSRTGLAGAWEQYF; DNA: TGTGCCAGCAGCTCCCGAACGGGACTAGCGGGAGCCTGGGAGCAGTACTTC
J: TRBJ2-7; size: -; V: TRBV18; D: -; CDR3: CASSRRDVAYEQYF; DNA: TGTGCCAGCTCACGTCGGGACGTCGCCTACGAGCAGTACTTC
J: TRBJ2-5; size: -; V: TRBV7-2; D: TRBD2; CDR3: CASSFGLAGGLETQYF; DNA: TGTGCCAGCAGCTTTGGACTAGCGGGGGGGCTAGAGACCCAGTACTTC
J: TRBJ2-5; size: -; V: TRBV10-2; D: -; CDR3: CASSESWETQYF; DNA: TGCGCCAGCAGTGAGTCTTGGGAGACCCAGTACTTC
J: TRBJ1-3; size: once; V: TRBV27; D: -; CDR3: CASSASLSSGNTIYF; DNA: TGTGCCAGCAGTGCGAGTTTGAGCTCTGGAAACACCATATATTTT
J: TRBJ1-5; size: -; V: TRBV2; D: -; CDR3: CASSEQDLSNQPQHF; DNA: TGTGCCAGCAGTGAGCAGGATCTTAGCAATCAGCCCCAGCATTTT
J: TRBJ2-3; size: few; V: TRBV7-2; D: -; CDR3: CASSLDGAGDTQYF; DNA: TGTGCCAGCAGCTTAGACGGGGCGGGGGATACGCAGTATTTT
J: TRBJ2-7; size: -; V: TRBV7-7; D: TRBD1; CDR3: CASSLGTGKSYEQYF; DNA: TGTGCCAGCAGCTTAGGGACAGGGAAGTCCTACGAGCAGTACTTC
J: TRBJ2-7; size: -; V: TRBV27; D: TRBD1; CDR3: CASSLRTGSEQYF; DNA: TGTGCCAGCAGTTTAAGGACAGGATCCGAGCAGTACTTC
J: TRBJ1-1; size: -; V: TRBV5-6; D: -; CDR3: CASTPGDGYTEAFF; DNA: TGTGCCAGCACCCCCGGCGACGGCTACACTGAAGCTTTCTTT
J: TRBJ1-6; size: few; V: TRBV7-3; D: -; CDR3: CASSRTDNSPLHF; DNA: TGTGCCAGCAGCCGAACGGATAATTCACCCCTCCACTTT
J: TRBJ1-4; size: -; V: TRBV5-1; D: -; CDR3: CASSLSYATNEKLFF; DNA: TGCGCCAGCAGCCTCTCTTACGCAACTAATGAAAAACTGTTTTTT
J: TRBJ2-7; size: once; V: TRBV6-5; D: -; CDR3: CASSYAGGIYEQYF; DNA: TGTGCCAGCAGTTACGCCGGGGGCATCTACGAGCAGTACTTC
J: TRBJ1-1; size: -; V: TRBV9; D: TRBD1; CDR3: CAGGQGLNTEAFF; DNA: TGTGCGGGGGGACAGGGCTTGAACACTGAAGCTTTCTTT
J: TRBJ1-6; size: -; V: TRBV6-1; D: -; CDR3: CASSEALGAGSPLHF; DNA: TGTGCCAGCAGTGAAGCGCTGGGGGCAGGATCACCCCTCCACTTT
J: TRBJ2-6; size: -; V: TRBV7-2; D: TRBD1; CDR3: CASSLAGYGTGSPGANVLTF; DNA: TGTGCCAGCAGCTTAGCGGGTTACGGGACAGGGAGTCCTGGGGCCAACGTCCTGACTTTC
J: TRBJ1-3; size: once; V: TRBV7-2; D: -; CDR3: CASSLQGVTGNTIYF; DNA: TGTGCCAGCAGCTTACAGGGAGTAACTGGAAACACCATATATTTT
J: TRBJ2-3; size: -; V: TRBV10-2; D: -; CDR3: CASSVQQGDTQYF; DNA: TGCGCCAGCAGTGTCCAACAGGGAGATACGCAGTATTTT
J: TRBJ2-3; size: -; V: TRBV18; D: -; CDR3: CASSPVSPPTDTQYF; DNA: TGTGCCAGCTCACCAGTATCGCCCCCCACAGATACGCAGTATTTT
J: TRBJ2-5; size: -; V: TRBV5-8; D: TRBD1; CDR3: CASSYFGQGRKETQYF; DNA: TGTGCCAGCAGCTACTTTGGACAGGGACGCAAAGAGACCCAGTACTTC
J: TRBJ2-3; size: -; V: TRBV5-4; D: -; CDR3: CASSSRLDPTDTQYF; DNA: TGTGCCAGCAGCTCCCGACTGGACCCCACAGATACGCAGTATTTT
J: TRBJ1-2; size: few; V: TRBV10-1; D: -; CDR3: CASSESAGRGYTF; DNA: TGCGCCAGCAGTGAGTCTGCAGGGAGAGGCTACACCTTC
J: TRBJ2-7; size: few; V: TRBV27; D: -; CDR3: CASSGRNSYEQYF; DNA: TGTGCCAGCAGTGGAAGGAACTCCTACGAGCAGTACTTC
J: TRBJ1-2; size: -; V: TRBV28; D: -; CDR3: CASRPQEEGYTF; DNA: TGTGCCAGCAGGCCACAGGAGGAAGGCTACACCTTC
J: TRBJ2-7; size: -; V: TRBV5-4; D: TRBD1; CDR3: CASSSTGNSYEQYF; DNA: TGTGCCAGCAGCTCGACAGGGAACTCCTACGAGCAGTACTTC
J: TRBJ1-1; size: -; V: TRBV6-1; D: TRBD1; CDR3: CASSGTGGALTATEAFF; DNA: TGTGCCAGCAGTGGAACAGGGGGCGCGTTAACAGCCACTGAAGCTTTCTTT
J: TRBJ2-7; size: once; V: TRBV11-2; D: -; CDR3: CASSLVAAYEQYF; DNA: TGTGCCAGCAGCTTAGTTGCGGCCTACGAGCAGTACTTC
J: TRBJ2-3; size: -; V: TRBV5-1; D: TRBD1; CDR3: CASSSDRGTDTQYF; DNA: TGCGCCAGCAGCTCAGACAGGGGTACAGATACGCAGTATTTT
J: TRBJ2-3; size: -; V: TRBV7-8; D: TRBD1; CDR3: CASSLAKGAKADTQYF; DNA: TGTGCCAGCAGCTTAGCTAAGGGGGCAAAGGCAGATACGCAGTATTTT
J: TRBJ1-5; size: -; V: TRBV28; D: TRBD1; CDR3: CASSDRGRNQPQHF; DNA: TGTGCCAGCAGTGACAGGGGACGAAATCAGCCCCAGCATTTT